The clone carrying this TCR beta chain was counted many times. This sample also contains other DNA sequences that code for the same CDR3. The data belong to a study of blood T cell repertoires in COVID-19. Across the whole study: Whether acute or convalescent, the COVID-19 samples came from the United States, Italy and Spain. Sample material is recorded as cDNA or gDNA derived from T cells, B-cell-depleted T cells, or PBMCs.

Trimming pared 3 bases from V and 6 bases from J, leaving 11 bases between. The CDR3 sequence is 13 residues long. Germline values: CDR1 MDHEN, CDR2 SYDVKM. Study processing details: Reference gene primer amplification yielded estimated nucleated cell counts. Repertoires were generated with immunoSEQ multiplex PCR, while TCRdb's copy carries only in-frame clones and drops some. The DNA was the basis for D and trimming; V, J and clone size are from that table. This sample has 300,000 or so clones, with 85% to 90% found just once. The source of this sequence is a man between 70 and 80 years old with acute or convalescent COVID-19. Material: peripheral blood. This rearrangement joins TRBV28 to TRBJ1-2; D may be TRBD1 (6 bases). The CDR3 reads CASSFVQGNGYTF. In nucleotides, the CDR3 is TGTGCCAGCAGTTTCGTACAGGGAAATGGCTACACCTTC.